The 7 T cell receptor beta chains below were found in one sample sequenced in a study of T cell responses to AZD1222 COVID-19 vaccine. Sequencing was performed with immunoSEQ multiplex PCR; in TCRdb, only in-frame clones are kept and a portion is missing. The repertoire includes under 200,000 clones, 85% to 90% of them detected once, and roughly 4% sits in the top ten. The input for sequencing was peripheral blood, taken 28 days after the second AZD1222 dose. These receptors all come from an adult who received the AZD1222 COVID-19 vaccine.

The chain is built from TRBV2 and TRBJ1-5; maybe TRBD1 (5 bases). This CDR3 is 13 amino acids long. Germline CDR1 reads SNHLY; CDR2 reads FYNNEI. V lost 11 bases and J lost 5, with 16 bases in between. CDR3 sequence: CAGQVGVYQPQHF. CDR3 DNA: TGTGCCGGGCAGGTGGGGGTTTATCAGCCCCAGCATTTT.

The V gene is TRBV6-6, the J gene TRBJ2-7; D tentatively reads TRBD1 or TRBD2 (6 bases each). CDR3 length: 13 residues. Per germline, CDR1 MNHNY and CDR2 SVGAGI (reference sequence). Deletions cut 0 bases from V and 6 bases from J, with 9 bases between. CDR3: CASSYSEGVEQYF. The CDR3 nucleotides are TGTGCCAGCAGTTACTCGGAGGGGGTCGAGCAGTACTTC.

The V call is TRBV5-6, the J call TRBJ2-7; TRBD2 matches at 10 bases. Germline V gene lookup returns CDR1 SGHDT and CDR2 YYEEEE. Germline trimming cut 2 bases from V and 0 bases from J; bases unmatched to any gene: 5. The CDR3 is made up of 16 amino acids. The CDR3 DNA reads TGTGCCAGCAGCTTACTAGCGGGGTCCCTCTCCTACGAGCAGTACTTC. It yields the protein CASSLLAGSLSYEQYF.

The genes are TRBV11-2 and TRBJ2-7, with D hard to call. The CDR3 is made up of 16 amino acids. Trimming took off 2 bases at V and 2 bases at J, with 16 bases between the two ends. Germline V gene sequence: CDR1 SGHAT, CDR2 FQNNGV. CDR3 sequence (DNA): TGTGCCAGCAGCTTAAGCTCAACACTCTCTACCTACGAGCAGTACTTC. Protein product: CASSLSSTLSTYEQYF. The full variable domain, completed using reference TRBV11-2 and TRBJ2-7, is EAGVAQSPRYKIIEKRQSVAFWCNPISGHATLYWYQQILGQGPKLLIQFQNNGVVDDSQLPKDRFSAERLKGVDSTLKIQPAKLEDSAVYLCASSLSSTLSTYEQYFGPGTRLTVT.

This chain connects TRBV20-1 to TRBJ1-1; tentatively, D is TRBD1 (5 bases). CDR1 and CDR2 (germline): DFQATT, SNEGSKA (reference sequence). With 6 bases removed from V and 4 bases from J, the gap between germline ends came to 9 bases. The CDR3 runs 11 residues. CDR3 in DNA: TGCAGTGCCTGGGGGGGCACTGAAGCTTTCTTT. This gives the protein CSAWGGTEAFF.

The J gene is TRBJ1-1, the V gene TRBV6-5; D is uncertain. The CDR3 covers 15 residues. Germline V gene data show CDR1 as MNHEY and CDR2 as SVGAGI. The V gene lost 8 bases and the J gene lost 6 bases, with 22 bases spanning the gap. In DNA form, the CDR3 reads TGTGCCAGCCAGCCGTCAAGTGAGGGCTCGCCTGAAGCTTTCTTT. Translating gives CASQPSSEGSPEAFF.

This chain connects TRBV15 to TRBJ1-5, with 10 bases matching TRBD1. CDR1 and CDR2 from the germline V gene are LNHNV and YYDKDF (reference sequence). J gave up 2 bases and V 1 base, and 5 bases lay outside the gene matches. The length of the CDR3 is 17 residues. This CDR3 reads CATSRVSGTGGNQPQHF. The DNA for the CDR3 is TGTGCCACCAGCAGAGTCTCCGGGACAGGGGGCAATCAGCCCCAGCATTTT.